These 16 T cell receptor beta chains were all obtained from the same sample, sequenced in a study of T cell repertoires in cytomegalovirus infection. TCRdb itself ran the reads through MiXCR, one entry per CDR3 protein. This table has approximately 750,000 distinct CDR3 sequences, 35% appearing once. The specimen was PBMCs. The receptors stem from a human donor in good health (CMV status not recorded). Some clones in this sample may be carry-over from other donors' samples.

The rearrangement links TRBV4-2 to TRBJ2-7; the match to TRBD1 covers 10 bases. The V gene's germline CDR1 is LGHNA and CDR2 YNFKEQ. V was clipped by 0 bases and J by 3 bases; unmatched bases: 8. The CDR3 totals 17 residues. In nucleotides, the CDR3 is TGTGCCAGCAGCCAAGATCCCGTGAGGACAGGGGGCTACGAGCAGTACTTC. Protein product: CASSQDPVRTGGYEQYF.

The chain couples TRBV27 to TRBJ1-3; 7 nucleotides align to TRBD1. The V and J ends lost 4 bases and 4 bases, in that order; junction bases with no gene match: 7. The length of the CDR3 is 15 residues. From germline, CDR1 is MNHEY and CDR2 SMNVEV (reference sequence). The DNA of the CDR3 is TGTGCCAGCAGTTACCAGGGGGTACCAGGAAACACCATATATTTT. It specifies CASSYQGVPGNTIYF.

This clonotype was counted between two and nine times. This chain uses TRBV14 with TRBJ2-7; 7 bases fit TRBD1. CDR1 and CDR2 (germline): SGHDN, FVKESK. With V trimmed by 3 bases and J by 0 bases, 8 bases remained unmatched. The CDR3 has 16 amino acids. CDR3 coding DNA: TGTGCCAGCAGCCACTTCGACAGGGCGGACTCCTACGAGCAGTACTTC. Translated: CASSHFDRADSYEQYF.

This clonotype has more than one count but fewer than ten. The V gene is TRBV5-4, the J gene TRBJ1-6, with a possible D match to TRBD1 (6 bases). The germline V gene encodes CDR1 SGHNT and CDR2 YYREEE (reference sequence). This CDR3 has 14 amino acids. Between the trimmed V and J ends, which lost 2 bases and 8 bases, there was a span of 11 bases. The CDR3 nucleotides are TGTGCCAGCAGCTTACAGGGCTGGGATTCACCCCTCCACTTT. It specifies CASSLQGWDSPLHF.

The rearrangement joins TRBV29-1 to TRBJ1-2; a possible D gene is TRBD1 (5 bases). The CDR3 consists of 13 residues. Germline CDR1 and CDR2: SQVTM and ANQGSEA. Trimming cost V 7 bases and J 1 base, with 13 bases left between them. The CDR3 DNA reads TGCAGCGGTGCCATTGGGGGTAACTATGGCTACACCTTC. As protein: CSGAIGGNYGYTF. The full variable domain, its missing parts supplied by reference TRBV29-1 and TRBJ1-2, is SAVISQKPSRDICQRGTSLTIQCQVDSQVTMMFWYRQQPGQSLTLIATANQGSEATYESGFVIDKFPISRPNLTFSTLTVSNMSPEDSSIYLCSGAIGGNYGYTFGSGTRLTVV.

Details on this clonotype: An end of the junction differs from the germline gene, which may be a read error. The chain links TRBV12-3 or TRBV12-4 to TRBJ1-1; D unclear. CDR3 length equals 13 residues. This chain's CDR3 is CASKRPSNPEAFF. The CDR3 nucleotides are TGTGCGAGCAAGAGACCGTCGAACCCTGAAGCTTTCTTT.

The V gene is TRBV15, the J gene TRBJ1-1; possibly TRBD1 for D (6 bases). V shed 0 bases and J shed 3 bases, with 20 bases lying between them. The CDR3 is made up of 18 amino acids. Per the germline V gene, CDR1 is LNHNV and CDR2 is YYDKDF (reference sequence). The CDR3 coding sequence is TGTGCCACCAGCAGAGAACAGGGAGCGGCCCGCCGCCACACTGAAGCTTTCTTT. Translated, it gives CATSREQGAARRHTEAFF. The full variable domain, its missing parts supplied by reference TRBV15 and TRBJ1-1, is DAMVIQNPRYQVTQFGKPVTLSCSQTLNHNVMYWYQQKSSQAPKLLFHYYDKDFNNEADTPDNFQSRRPNTSFCFLDIRSPGLGDTAMYLCATSREQGAARRHTEAFFGQGTRLTVV.

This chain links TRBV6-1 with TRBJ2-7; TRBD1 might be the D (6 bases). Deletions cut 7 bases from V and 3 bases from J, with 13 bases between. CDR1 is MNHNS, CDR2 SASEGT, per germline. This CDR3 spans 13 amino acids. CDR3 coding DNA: TGTGCCAGCACGGACAGTATCTTCTACGAGCAGTACTTC. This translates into CASTDSIFYEQYF.

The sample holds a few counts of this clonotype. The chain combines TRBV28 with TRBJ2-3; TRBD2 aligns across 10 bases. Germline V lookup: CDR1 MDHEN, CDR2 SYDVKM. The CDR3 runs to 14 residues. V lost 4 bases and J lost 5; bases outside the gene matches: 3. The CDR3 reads CASSSASGRDTQYF. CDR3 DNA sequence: TGTGCCAGCAGTTCGGCTAGCGGGAGAGATACGCAGTATTTT.

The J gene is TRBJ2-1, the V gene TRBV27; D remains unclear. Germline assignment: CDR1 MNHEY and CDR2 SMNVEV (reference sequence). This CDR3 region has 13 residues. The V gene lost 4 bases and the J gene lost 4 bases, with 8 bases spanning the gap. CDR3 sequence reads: CASSSSRYNEQFF. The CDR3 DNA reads TGTGCCAGCAGTTCCTCTCGGTACAATGAGCAGTTCTTC.

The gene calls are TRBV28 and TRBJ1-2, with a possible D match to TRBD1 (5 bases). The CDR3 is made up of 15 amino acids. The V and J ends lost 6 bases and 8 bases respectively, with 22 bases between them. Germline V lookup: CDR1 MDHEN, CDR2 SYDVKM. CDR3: CASRVAGTAVPGYTF. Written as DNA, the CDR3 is TGTGCCAGCAGAGTTGCCGGGACGGCTGTCCCGGGCTACACCTTC.

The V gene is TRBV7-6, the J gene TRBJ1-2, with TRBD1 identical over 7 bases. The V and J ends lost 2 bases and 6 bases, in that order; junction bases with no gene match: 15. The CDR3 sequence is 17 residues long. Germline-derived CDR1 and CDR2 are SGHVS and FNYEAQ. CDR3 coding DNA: TGTGCCAGCAGCTTATCCCCCCAGGTCACAGGGGTGGATGGCTACACCTTC. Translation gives CASSLSPQVTGVDGYTF.

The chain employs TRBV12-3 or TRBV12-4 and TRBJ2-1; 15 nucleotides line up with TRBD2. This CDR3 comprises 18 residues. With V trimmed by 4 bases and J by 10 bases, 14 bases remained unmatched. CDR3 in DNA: TGTGCCAGCAGTTCAGGACTAGCGGGGGGGCTGGTCCTAGGCGAGCAGTTCTTC. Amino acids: CASSSGLAGGLVLGEQFF.

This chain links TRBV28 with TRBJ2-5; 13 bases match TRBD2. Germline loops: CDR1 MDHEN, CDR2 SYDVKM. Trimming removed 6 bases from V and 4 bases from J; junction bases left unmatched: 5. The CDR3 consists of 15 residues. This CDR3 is CASRVTSGRPETQYF. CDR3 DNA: TGTGCCAGCAGAGTGACTAGCGGGAGGCCAGAGACCCAGTACTTC. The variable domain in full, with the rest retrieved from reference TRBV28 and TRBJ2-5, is DVKVTQSSRYLVKRTGEKVFLECVQDMDHENMFWYRQDPGLGLRLIYFSYDVKMKEKGDIPEGYSVSREKKERFSLILESASTNQTSMYLCASRVTSGRPETQYFGPGTRLLVL.

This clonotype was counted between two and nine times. As DNA, the CDR3 is TGTGCCAGCAATCCGGGACCAACCTACAATGAGCAGTTCTTC. The encoded protein is CASNPGPTYNEQFF. The chain links TRBV28 to TRBJ2-1, with D possibly called TRBD1 or TRBD2 (5 bases each). Trimming removed 7 bases at V and 2 bases at J, with 12 bases between. The CDR3 has 14 residues. Per the germline V gene, CDR1 is MDHEN and CDR2 is SYDVKM.

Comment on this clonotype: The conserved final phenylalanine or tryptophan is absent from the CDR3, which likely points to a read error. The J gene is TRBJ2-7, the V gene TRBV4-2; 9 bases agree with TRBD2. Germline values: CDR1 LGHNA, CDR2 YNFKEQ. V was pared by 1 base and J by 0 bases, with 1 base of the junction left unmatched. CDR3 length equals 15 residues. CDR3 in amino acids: CASSQVAGDSYEQYL. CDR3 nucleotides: TGTGCCAGCAGCCAAGTAGCGGGGGACTCCTACGAGCAGTACTTA.